Sequencing of this T cell receptor beta chain was carried out in a study of brain metastases from non-small cell lung cancer. Study conclusions and caveats: Expanded T-cell clones appeared in around 68% of brain metastases over primaries. Brain metastases shared most TCR repertoire with primaries, with sparse T cells. T-cell infiltration was lower in brain metastases than primaries (P < 0.001).

The CDR3 sequence is 15 residues long. Deletions cut 3 bases from V and 1 base from J, with 12 bases between. Per germline, CDR1 LGHNA and CDR2 YNFKEQ. As for this clone: The antigen is undetermined.

Using immunoSEQ multiplex PCR, the repertoire was profiled, and TCRdb retains in-frame clones only, with some absent. The profile covers 4,000 to 4,500 clones, with roughly 80% appearing a single time and about 8% taken by the ten largest. The V gene is TRBV4-2, the J gene TRBJ1-2; no clear D. What was sequenced was primary lung tumor tissue. The receptor was isolated from a donor at least 40 years old with non-small cell lung cancer. The CDR3 DNA sequence: TGTGCCAGCAGCCAGGGATTCGGCATTAACTATGGCTACACCTTC. Its protein product is CASSQGFGINYGYTF.